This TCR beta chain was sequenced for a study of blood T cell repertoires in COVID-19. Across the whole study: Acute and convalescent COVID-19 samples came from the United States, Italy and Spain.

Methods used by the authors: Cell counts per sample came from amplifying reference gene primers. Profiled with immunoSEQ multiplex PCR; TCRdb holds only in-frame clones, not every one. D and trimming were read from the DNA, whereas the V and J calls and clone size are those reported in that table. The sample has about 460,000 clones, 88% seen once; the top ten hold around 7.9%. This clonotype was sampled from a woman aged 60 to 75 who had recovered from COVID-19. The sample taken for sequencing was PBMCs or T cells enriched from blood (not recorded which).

The CDR3 nucleotides are TGTGCCAGCAGCTTAGTAGGCAGGGGAAGCACAGATACGCAGTATTTT. Translating gives CASSLVGRGSTDTQYF. The V and J genes are TRBV7-8 and TRBJ2-3, with D possibly being TRBD1 (6 bases). V lost 1 base and J 0 bases, leaving 11 bases between the germline ends. The CDR3 spans 16 residues. Looked up from germline, CDR1 is SGHVS and CDR2 is FQNEAQ. The full variable domain, in which reference TRBV7-8 and TRBJ2-3 provide the parts outside the CDR3, is GAGVSQSPRYKVAKRGQDVALRCDPISGHVSLFWYQQALGQGPEFLTYFQNEAQLDKSGLPSDRFFAERPEGSVSTLKIQRTQQEDSAVYLCASSLVGRGSTDTQYFGPGTRLTVL.